This T cell receptor beta chain was identified during a study of shared clonotypes between healthy human individuals. The overall study: Plates per donor: three CD4 naive, three CD4 memory, two CD8 naive, one CD8 memory. Study-level results: Estimated clonotype richness was generally higher in naive than memory subsets.

As for this clone: The antigen is not known.

The CDR3 is 14 amino acids. Germline V CDR1 and CDR2: SGHTA, FQGNSA. The J segment lost 6 bases and the V segment lost 3 bases, leaving 7 bases of the junction unmatched. Using immunoSEQ multiplex PCR, the repertoire was profiled, and TCRdb retains in-frame clones only, with some absent. The sample has approximately 2.4 million clones, around 95% seen once. Sequences were obtained from naive CD4+ T cells sorted from blood. The subset here: CD45RA+ positively selected. The rearrangement joins TRBV7-2 to TRBJ1-2, with 7 bases aligning to TRBD1. The origin of this receptor is a man between 18 and 29 years old in good health. DNA of the CDR3: TGTGCCAGCAGCTTTAACAGGGGAATCGATGGCTACACCTTC. Its protein product is CASSFNRGIDGYTF.